The entry below describes one T cell receptor beta chain. Antigen unknown. The record originates from a study of STAT3 mutations in large granular lymphocyte leukemia. Study information: Canonical activating STAT3 mutations were detected in roughly half of the longitudinally sequenced T-LGLL patients.

The repertoire was sequenced with immunoSEQ multiplex PCR; TCRdb's copy has only in-frame clones and lacks some. The sample comprises more than 10,000 clones, roughly 85% of which are singletons, and 12% rests with the top ten. Study-level results: TCR clonotype switching after therapy occurred in about 30% of the 18 patients. Every T-cell large granular lymphocyte leukemia patient had at least one immunodominant TCR beta clonotype. A small but highly pathogenic clone may have been missed.

The junction had 7 bases not matched to a gene; V was cut back by 6 bases and J by 3 bases. The length of the CDR3 is 15 residues. Germline CDR1 reads MDHEN; CDR2 reads SYDVKM. The chain uses TRBV28 and TRBJ1-1; 10 nucleotides agree with TRBD1. The sequencing input was PBMCs. The sequence was obtained from a human donor with T large granular lymphocyte leukemia. Some clones in this sample may be carry-over from other donors' samples. The CDR3 sequence is CASSVPGQGYTEAFF. The CDR3 DNA is TGTGCCAGCAGCGTGCCGGGACAGGGGTACACTGAAGCTTTCTTT.